The sequence of this TCR beta chain was determined in a study of blood T cell repertoires in COVID-19. Study information: The study drew acute and convalescent COVID-19 samples from the United States, Italy and Spain. Sources were T cells, B-cell-depleted T cells, or PBMCs; the material itself was cDNA or gDNA.

This clone was found once. The CDR3 sequence is 12 residues long. V lost 5 bases, J lost 2 bases, and 7 bases lay in between. From germline, CDR1 is MNHNY and CDR2 SVGAGI (reference sequence). In the study's own analysis: Nucleated cell counts were estimated from reference gene primer amplification. Assay used: immunoSEQ multiplex PCR; TCRdb lists only in-frame clones, some missing. The V and J calls and the clone size are those of that table, but D and trimming were determined from the DNA. The sample lists about 240,000 clones; approximately 83% were seen once. Specimen: peripheral blood. The origin of this receptor is a woman aged 25 to 45 who had recovered from COVID-19. The chain joins TRBV6-6 to TRBJ2-7, with unresolved D. CDR3 amino acids: CASSPTPYEQYF. The CDR3 nucleotides are TGTGCCAGCAGTCCGACACCCTACGAGCAGTACTTC.